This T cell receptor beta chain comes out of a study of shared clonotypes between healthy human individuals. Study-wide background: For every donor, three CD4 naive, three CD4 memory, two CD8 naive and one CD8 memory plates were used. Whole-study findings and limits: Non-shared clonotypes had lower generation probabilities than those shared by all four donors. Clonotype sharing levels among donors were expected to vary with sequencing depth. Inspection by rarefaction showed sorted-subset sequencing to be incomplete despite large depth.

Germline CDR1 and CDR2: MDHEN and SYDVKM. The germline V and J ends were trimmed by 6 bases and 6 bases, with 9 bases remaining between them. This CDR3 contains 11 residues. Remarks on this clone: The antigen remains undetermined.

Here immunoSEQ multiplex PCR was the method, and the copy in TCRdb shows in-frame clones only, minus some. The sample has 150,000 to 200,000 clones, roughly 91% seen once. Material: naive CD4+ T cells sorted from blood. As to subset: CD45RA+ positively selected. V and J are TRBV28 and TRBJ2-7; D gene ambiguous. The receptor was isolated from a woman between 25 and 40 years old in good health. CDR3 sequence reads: CASSLHREQYF. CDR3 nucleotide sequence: TGTGCCAGCAGCCTGCATCGCGAGCAGTACTTC.